What follows are 29 T cell receptor beta chains derived from one specimen sequenced in a study of CD8 T cells in Susac syndrome. When the RNA was reverse transcribed, random hexamers were used with an input of about 0.5 to 1 ug. One entry per CDR3 protein, called by TCRdb with MiXCR from the immunoSEQ multiplex PCR reads. This table has around 190,000 distinct CDR3 sequences, 94% appearing once. The sample was CD4+ T cells from PBMCs. All receptors come from a human donor with Susac syndrome.

The chain carries TRBV15 and TRBJ2-4, with D hard to call. The V gene's germline CDR1 is LNHNV and CDR2 YYDKDF (reference sequence). Trimming took off 5 bases at V and 8 bases at J, with 10 bases between the two ends. The CDR3 is made up of 12 amino acids. The DNA for the CDR3 is TGTGCCACCAGCGTCTTTGGGGACATTCAGTACTTC. It yields the protein CATSVFGDIQYF.

In this sample, this clonotype turned up once. This chain uses TRBV4-1 with TRBJ2-7; possible D gene TRBD2, 6 bases. This CDR3 spans 15 amino acids. Between the trimmed V and J ends, which lost 3 bases and 3 bases, there was a span of 15 bases. Germline loops: CDR1 MGHRA, CDR2 YSYEKL. Written as DNA, the CDR3 is TGCGCCAGCAGCCACCCCCCGGCGGGGAACTACGAGCAGTACTTC. This translates into CASSHPPAGNYEQYF.

The chain employs TRBV4-3 and TRBJ1-2, with D perhaps matching TRBD1 (5 bases). Germline values: CDR1 LGHNA, CDR2 YSLEER. The CDR3 extends over 15 amino acids. V was trimmed by 4 bases and J by 4 bases, leaving 16 bases between them. CDR3 DNA sequence: TGCGCCAGCAGCCCTACAGGCTCCTACGCCTATGGCTACACCTTC. As protein: CASSPTGSYAYGYTF.

The J gene is TRBJ2-1, the V gene TRBV12-3 or TRBV12-4; tentative D call: TRBD1 (6 bases). CDR3 length equals 12 residues. V gave up 7 bases and J gave up 7 bases, with 11 bases separating them. The CDR3 bases are TGTGCCAGCACCCCTGACAGGAATGAGCAGTTCTTC. Residues: CASTPDRNEQFF.

The V and J genes are TRBV20-1 and TRBJ1-2; D unresolved. CDR3 length: 10 residues. Per the germline V gene, CDR1 is DFQATT and CDR2 is SNEGSKA (reference sequence). The V and J ends lost 5 bases and 1 base respectively, with 2 bases between them. CDR3 DNA sequence: TGCAGTGCTCATAACTATGGCTACACCTTC. This encodes CSAHNYGYTF.

This clonotype was recorded only once. The chain has TRBV9 and TRBJ2-1, with 7 bases that match TRBD2. CDR3 size: 13 residues. The germline V gene encodes CDR1 SGDLS and CDR2 YYNGEE. J lost 5 bases, V lost 2 bases, and 1 base had no gene match. CDR3 DNA: TGTGCCAGCAGCGTGGGGGGGAACAATGAGCAGTTCTTC. It specifies CASSVGGNNEQFF.

The V and J genes are TRBV10-3 and TRBJ2-3; no reliable D call. The CDR3 has 15 residues. Germline V CDR1 and CDR2: ENHRY, SYGVKD. V shed 10 bases and J shed 0 bases, with 17 bases lying between them. The CDR3 DNA is TGTGCCAGTAGTCCCAGGCCAACTAGCACAGATACGCAGTATTTT. It specifies CASSPRPTSTDTQYF.

J is TRBJ2-4 and V is TRBV6-5; perhaps TRBD1 as D (5 bases). V was shortened by 6 bases and J by 4 bases, with 7 bases between the two germline ends. The germline V gene has CDR1 MNHEY and CDR2 SVGAGI. This CDR3 is built from 12 residues. CDR3: CASRPGKNIQYF. The CDR3 nucleotides are TGTGCCAGCAGGCCAGGGAAAAACATTCAGTACTTC.

This chain joins TRBV7-2 and TRBJ2-7, with 9 bases fitting TRBD1. CDR3 size: 16 residues. Germline V gives CDR1 SGHTA, CDR2 FQGNSA. V lost 2 bases and J lost 3; bases outside the gene matches: 8. The CDR3 sequence: CASSLRTGVGNYEQYF. For the CDR3, the DNA is TGTGCCAGCAGCTTAAGGACAGGGGTCGGAAACTACGAGCAGTACTTC.

The gene calls are TRBV20-1 and TRBJ2-5, with D unclear. Germline V gives CDR1 DFQATT, CDR2 SNEGSKA (reference sequence). The CDR3 loop spans 12 amino acids. Trimming stripped 6 bases from V and 4 bases from J, with 12 bases between. CDR3 DNA: TGCAGTGCGTGGACGTCGGGAGAGACCCAGTACTTC. It is translated as CSAWTSGETQYF.

V is TRBV4-3 and J is TRBJ2-3; a possible D gene is TRBD1 (6 bases). V lost 0 bases to trimming and J lost 8 bases, with 18 bases between them. CDR3 length: 16 amino acids. CDR1 is LGHNA and CDR2 is YSLEER in the germline V gene. CDR3 sequence: CASSQDHGRGRGTQYF. CDR3 coding DNA: TGCGCCAGCAGCCAAGATCACGGCAGGGGTAGAGGTACGCAGTATTTT.

The J gene is TRBJ2-3, the V gene TRBV6-5; 7 bases are shared with TRBD1. CDR3 size: 17 residues. V gave up 6 bases and J gave up 0 bases; unmatched junction bases: 12. Germline V gives CDR1 MNHEY, CDR2 SVGAGI. Here the CDR3 reads CASSSSGGRISTDTQYF. The CDR3 bases are TGTGCCAGCAGCTCCTCAGGGGGACGGATTAGCACAGATACGCAGTATTTT.

The chain carries TRBV9 and TRBJ2-3; 7 nucleotides line up with TRBD1. The CDR3 is made up of 17 amino acids. Trimming cost V 4 bases and J 0 bases; bases outside gene matches: 11. Germline CDR1 is SGDLS and CDR2 is YYNGEE. The CDR3 nucleotides are TGTGCCAGCAGCTCCAGACAGGGTCTTCTTAGCACAGATACGCAGTATTTT. As protein: CASSSRQGLLSTDTQYF.

This chain connects TRBV18 to TRBJ2-7; 8 bases align to TRBD1. The J segment lost 7 bases and the V segment lost 3 bases, leaving 8 bases of the junction unmatched. The length of the CDR3 is 14 residues. Germline lookup yields CDR1 KGHSH and CDR2 LQKENI. CDR3 loop: CASSPGTGVLEQYF. The DNA of the CDR3 is TGTGCCAGCTCACCCGGGACAGGAGTTTTGGAGCAGTACTTC.

The chain couples TRBV20-1 to TRBJ2-5; no reliable D call. The CDR3 loop spans 14 amino acids. With 3 bases removed from V and 0 bases from J, the gap between germline ends came to 11 bases. CDR1 is DFQATT and CDR2 is SNEGSKA in the germline V gene (reference sequence). The CDR3 loop reads CSARQTTNQETQYF. CDR3 bases: TGCAGTGCTAGGCAGACAACGAACCAAGAGACCCAGTACTTC.

The J gene is TRBJ1-1, the V gene TRBV9; a possible D gene is TRBD1 (6 bases). This CDR3 spans 14 amino acids. V lost 0 bases and J 3 bases, leaving 9 bases between the germline ends. Germline V CDR1 and CDR2: SGDLS, YYNGEE. CDR3 bases: TGTGCCAGCAGCGTAGAGTCAGGGGACACTGAAGCTTTCTTT. Amino acid sequence: CASSVESGDTEAFF.

The rearrangement uses TRBV5-1 and TRBJ2-3; 8 bases agree with TRBD2. CDR1 SGHRS and CDR2 YFSETQ come from the germline V gene. CDR3 size: 15 residues. The V segment lost 4 bases and the J segment 1 base; nucleotides outside the gene matches: 5. The CDR3 spells CASSLLAGRTDTQYF. The CDR3 DNA is TGCGCCAGCAGCCTGCTAGCGGGCCGCACAGATACGCAGTATTTT.

V and J are TRBV12-3 or TRBV12-4 and TRBJ2-7; 12 bases fit TRBD1. After removal of 6 bases from V and 6 bases from J, the junction contained 9 bases not matched to a gene. This CDR3 spans 15 amino acids. In DNA form, the CDR3 reads TGTGCCAGCAGCCTTACGGGACAGGGGGCCGGCGAGCAGTACTTC. This translates into CASSLTGQGAGEQYF.

This chain joins TRBV20-1 and TRBJ2-5; 10 bases map to TRBD2. The CDR3 totals 15 residues. V lost 0 bases, J lost 3 bases, and 4 bases stayed unmatched. Germline CDR1 reads DFQATT; CDR2 reads SNEGSKA (reference sequence). This CDR3 is CSARDATSGEETQYF. DNA of the CDR3: TGCAGTGCTAGAGATGCCACTAGCGGGGAAGAGACCCAGTACTTC.

V gene TRBV6-5 combines with J gene TRBJ2-6; possible D gene TRBD2, 6 bases. Germline values: CDR1 MNHEY, CDR2 SVGAGI. V lost 3 bases and J lost 2, with 14 bases in between. The CDR3 spans 17 residues. CDR3 sequence: CASSYGYAGTGANVLTF. The CDR3 DNA reads as TGTGCCAGCAGTTATGGATACGCGGGGACTGGGGCCAACGTCCTGACTTTC.

The chain joins TRBV19 to TRBJ1-1; 9 nucleotides align to TRBD1. The CDR3 is made up of 14 amino acids. The V and J ends lost 6 bases and 1 base, in that order; junction bases with no gene match: 3. Germline loops: CDR1 LNHDA, CDR2 SQIVND (reference sequence). The CDR3 nucleotides read TGTGCCAGTAGAGGGACAGGGACGAACACTGAAGCTTTCTTT. It codes for CASRGTGTNTEAFF.

V is TRBV29-1 and J is TRBJ2-1; D is possibly TRBD1 or TRBD2 (5 bases each). The V gene's germline CDR1 is SQVTM and CDR2 ANQGSEA. V was pared by 5 bases and J by 3 bases, with 20 bases between. This CDR3 is 16 amino acids long. The CDR3 DNA sequence: TGCAGCGTTTCAAGGTGGGGCATCGGGGACTACAATGAGCAGTTCTTC. This sequence encodes CSVSRWGIGDYNEQFF.

This rearrangement joins TRBV19 to TRBJ1-1; 11 bases are shared with TRBD1. After removal of 3 bases from V and 4 bases from J, the junction contained 7 bases not matched to a gene. The CDR3 totals 16 residues. CDR1 and CDR2 from the germline V gene are LNHDA and SQIVND (reference sequence). CDR3 residues: CASSIRTGGSGTEAFF. CDR3 nucleotide sequence: TGTGCCAGTAGTATCAGGACAGGGGGCTCCGGCACTGAAGCTTTCTTT.

A few counts support this clonotype. The rearrangement joins TRBV10-3 to TRBJ2-3; TRBD2 might be the D (6 bases). Trimming removed 5 bases from V and 0 bases from J, with 9 bases in between. The CDR3 runs to 14 residues. Germline V gene sequence: CDR1 ENHRY, CDR2 SYGVKD. CDR3 amino acids: CAISPSGSTDTQYF. CDR3 sequence (DNA): TGTGCCATCAGTCCGAGCGGGAGCACAGATACGCAGTATTTT.

The chain joins TRBV7-2 to TRBJ2-1; 12 nucleotides align to TRBD2. Germline CDR1 SGHTA, CDR2 FQGNSA. The CDR3 contains 16 residues. V trimming: 5 bases; J trimming: 7 bases; junction bases outside the gene matches: 9. Here the CDR3 reads CASSVLLAGGWNEQFF. The DNA for the CDR3 is TGTGCCAGCAGCGTATTACTAGCGGGGGGATGGAATGAGCAGTTCTTC.

V usage is TRBV5-1 and J usage is TRBJ1-5, with a possible D match to TRBD1 (5 bases). This CDR3 contains 16 residues. Trimming removed 4 bases from V and 2 bases from J, with 16 bases in between. Looked up from germline, CDR1 is SGHRS and CDR2 is YFSETQ. CDR3 coding DNA: TGCGCCAGCAGCCTCGGGGACGTGGCCGGCAATCAGCCCCAGCATTTT. The encoded protein is CASSLGDVAGNQPQHF.

The V and J genes are TRBV7-9 and TRBJ1-2; D gene unclear. Trimming left V 5 bases short and J 4 bases short, with 14 bases between. This CDR3 comprises 14 residues. Germline lookup yields CDR1 SEHNR and CDR2 FQNEAQ (reference sequence). CDR3 residues: CASSVRDVVYGYTF. The CDR3, as DNA: TGTGCCAGCAGCGTCCGCGATGTAGTCTATGGCTACACCTTC.

This chain joins TRBV20-1 and TRBJ2-7; TRBD2 matches at 10 bases. Per germline, CDR1 DFQATT and CDR2 SNEGSKA (reference sequence). This CDR3 region has 15 residues. Trimming removed 5 bases from V and 2 bases from J; junction bases left unmatched: 9. This CDR3 is CSAGGRTSGTYEQYF. As DNA, the CDR3 is TGCAGTGCTGGGGGGAGGACTAGCGGCACCTACGAGCAGTACTTC.

V usage is TRBV19 and J usage is TRBJ2-5; TRBD2 agrees at 7 bases. J gave up 5 bases and V 3 bases, and 6 bases lay outside the gene matches. The V gene's germline CDR1 is LNHDA and CDR2 SQIVND (reference sequence). The CDR3 extends over 14 amino acids. This chain's CDR3 is CASSIRTRGETQYF. CDR3 bases: TGTGCCAGTAGTATCAGGACTAGAGGGGAGACCCAGTACTTC.